One and the same sample provided the 24 T cell receptor beta chains below, sequenced in a study of shared clonotypes between healthy human individuals. Repertoires were generated with immunoSEQ multiplex PCR, while TCRdb's copy carries only in-frame clones and drops some. The sample lists more than 2 million clones, about 95% occurring once. Naive CD8 cells were CD45RO-negative, positively selected for CCR7, excluding terminally differentiated effector memory CD45RA+ cells. The source material was naive CD8+ T cells sorted from blood. All receptors derive from a young man in good health.

V usage is TRBV10-1 and J usage is TRBJ2-7; D is uncertain. CDR3 length equals 12 residues. Germline CDR1 reads WNHNN; CDR2 reads SYGVQD (reference sequence). V gave up 2 bases and J gave up 5 bases, with 7 bases separating them. The CDR3 DNA is TGCGCCAGCAGTGAGGGTAGGGACGAGCAGTACTTC. Its protein is CASSEGRDEQYF.

The chain has TRBV5-6 and TRBJ2-7; D might be TRBD1 (6 bases). V was pared by 3 bases and J by 4 bases, with 17 bases between. CDR1 and CDR2 (germline): SGHDT, YYEEEE. This CDR3 has 15 residues. CDR3 coding DNA: TGTGCCAGCAGCTCGATGTACAGGGATAGGTACGAGCAGTACTTC. It translates to CASSSMYRDRYEQYF.

This clone occurred once. The chain employs TRBV5-6 and TRBJ2-1, with D unclear. Germline V gives CDR1 SGHDT, CDR2 YYEEEE. This CDR3 is built from 11 residues. Trimming cost V 5 bases and J 8 bases, with 8 bases left between them. As DNA, the CDR3 is TGTGCCAGCAGTAAGGTTGATGAGCAGTTCTTC. It is translated as CASSKVDEQFF.

This chain links TRBV7-9 with TRBJ2-1; 11 nucleotides line up with TRBD2. The trim removed 5 bases at V and 5 bases at J, leaving 14 bases unmatched. The CDR3 runs to 18 residues. Germline CDR1 reads SEHNR; CDR2 reads FQNEAQ (reference sequence). CDR3 nucleotides: TGTGCCAGCAGCCGCCGATCCGGACTAGCGGGCCCGGACAATGAGCAGTTCTTC. It is translated as CASSRRSGLAGPDNEQFF.

The J gene is TRBJ2-3, the V gene TRBV7-3; 10 nucleotides match TRBD2. Looked up from germline, CDR1 is SGHTA and CDR2 is FQGTGA. The ends lost 4 bases at V and 3 bases at J; junction bases unmatched: 4. The CDR3 extends over 15 amino acids. The CDR3 reads CASSSVAGGTDTQYF. As DNA, the CDR3 is TGTGCCAGCAGCTCCGTAGCGGGGGGAACAGATACGCAGTATTTT.

This chain links TRBV9 with TRBJ2-1; 7 bases map to TRBD1. This CDR3 spans 16 amino acids. Germline V lookup: CDR1 SGDLS, CDR2 YYNGEE. V was pared by 4 bases and J by 3 bases, with 10 bases of the junction left unmatched. The CDR3, as DNA: TGTGCCAGCAGCCCTGAAGGGGGCGCAATCTACAATGAGCAGTTCTTC. Translated, it gives CASSPEGGAIYNEQFF.

The chain recombines TRBV5-1 with TRBJ1-2; D is uncertain. Germline V lookup: CDR1 SGHRS, CDR2 YFSETQ. CDR3 length: 15 residues. The V gene lost 1 base and the J gene lost 2 bases, with 12 bases spanning the gap. This chain's CDR3 is CASSLSQDFNYGYTF. The CDR3 bases are TGCGCCAGCAGCTTGAGCCAAGATTTCAACTATGGCTACACCTTC. The whole variable domain, remainder taken from reference TRBV5-1 and TRBJ1-2, is KAGVTQTPRYLIKTRGQQVTLSCSPISGHRSVSWYQQTPGQGLQFLFEYFSETQRNKGNFPGRFSGRQFSNSRSEMNVSTLELGDSALYLCASSLSQDFNYGYTFGSGTRLTVV.

This chain links TRBV5-1 with TRBJ2-7; no reliable D call. Germline CDR1 reads SGHRS; CDR2 reads YFSETQ. The CDR3 runs to 15 residues. With 0 bases removed from V and 4 bases from J, the gap between germline ends came to 14 bases. The CDR3 here is CASSLDFGYQYEQYF. CDR3 bases: TGCGCCAGCAGCTTGGATTTCGGATACCAATACGAGCAGTACTTC.

The gene calls are TRBV2 and TRBJ2-7; tentative D call: TRBD1 (5 bases). The CDR3 length is 11 residues. V was trimmed by 10 bases and J by 4 bases, leaving 11 bases between them. Per the germline V gene, CDR1 is SNHLY and CDR2 is FYNNEI. CDR3 sequence: CATADSYEQYF. CDR3 in DNA: TGTGCCACCGCCGACAGTTACGAGCAGTACTTC.

The chain has TRBV30 and TRBJ1-5, with D hard to call. Trimming cost V 5 bases and J 1 base, with 6 bases left between them. CDR3 length equals 12 residues. Germline CDR1 reads GTSNPN; CDR2 reads SVGIG (reference sequence). The CDR3 nucleotides read TGTGCCTGGGCGGGGAGCAATCAGCCCCAGCATTTT. Translated: CAWAGSNQPQHF. Full variable domain (rest looked up from reference TRBV30 and TRBJ1-5): SQTIHQWPATLVQPVGSPLSLECTVEGTSNPNLYWYRQAAGRGLQLLFYSVGIGQISSEVPQNLSASRPQDRQFILSSKKLLLSDSGFYLCAWAGSNQPQHFGDGTRLSIL.

J is TRBJ2-5 and V is TRBV6-1, with a possible D match to TRBD1 (6 bases). V shed 3 bases and J shed 4 bases, with 21 bases lying between them. CDR1 MNHNS and CDR2 SASEGT come from the germline V gene. The CDR3 totals 17 residues. The CDR3 DNA sequence: TGTGCCAGCAGTGAGCGGAAAGGGGGACGAATATTAGAGACCCAGTACTTC. Translating gives CASSERKGGRILETQYF.

A word on this clone: The same CDR3 can be traced to other DNA sequences in this sample. V and J are TRBV4-1 and TRBJ2-7; 8 bases are a match to TRBD2. This CDR3 is 14 amino acids long. CDR1 is MGHRA and CDR2 is YSYEKL in the germline V gene. With 1 base clipped from V and 3 bases from J, the junction kept 2 bases outside the gene matches. The CDR3 DNA reads TGCGCCAGCAGCCAAGTTCTAGCGGGCTACGAGCAGTACTTC. It is translated as CASSQVLAGYEQYF.

V and J are TRBV29-1 and TRBJ1-2; D remains unclear. Germline loops: CDR1 SQVTM, CDR2 ANQGSEA. The CDR3 runs to 14 residues. V lost 0 bases and J lost 3, with 11 bases in between. CDR3 sequence reads: CSVEERALYYGYTF. The CDR3 bases are TGCAGCGTTGAAGAACGGGCGTTGTACTATGGCTACACCTTC.

A word on this clone: This may be a read error: a much more frequent sequence differs by one nucleotide. Other DNA sequences in the same sample also yield this CDR3. V usage is TRBV13 and J usage is TRBJ1-1; D is unclear. The CDR3 sequence is 12 residues long. Trimming took off 3 bases at V and 2 bases at J, with 4 bases between the two ends. Germline-derived CDR1 and CDR2 are PRHDT and FYEKMQ (reference sequence). The CDR3 sequence is CASSLGNTEAFF. The CDR3 nucleotides are TGTGCCAGCAGCTTGGGTAACACTGAAGCTTTCTTT.

V usage is TRBV7-8 and J usage is TRBJ2-5, with 9 bases matching TRBD2. The CDR3 runs 18 residues. Looked up from germline, CDR1 is SGHVS and CDR2 is FQNEAQ. V gave up 0 bases and J gave up 5 bases; unmatched junction bases: 13. The CDR3 is CASSLAMAGGKIGETQYF. As DNA, the CDR3 is TGTGCCAGCAGCTTAGCGATGGCGGGAGGGAAGATTGGGGAGACCCAGTACTTC.

On this clone: The sample carries other DNA sequences with the same CDR3. V gene TRBV5-6 combines with J gene TRBJ2-7; TRBD1 aligns across 7 bases. Germline CDR1 SGHDT, CDR2 YYEEEE. The CDR3 covers 14 residues. The trim removed 5 bases at V and 4 bases at J, leaving 9 bases unmatched. As DNA, the CDR3 is TGTGCCAGCAGTCTAGACAGGGCCTCATACGAGCAGTACTTC. This codes for CASSLDRASYEQYF.

The chain employs TRBV28 and TRBJ2-7; TRBD1 aligns across 9 bases. Germline assignment: CDR1 MDHEN and CDR2 SYDVKM. There are 18 residues in the CDR3. Trimming at V came to 4 bases and at J to 2 bases, leaving 15 bases not matched to a gene. This CDR3 reads CASSSPWFSGQGTYEQYF. The CDR3 nucleotides read TGTGCCAGCAGTTCCCCGTGGTTCTCGGGACAGGGAACCTACGAGCAGTACTTC. Using reference TRBV28 and TRBJ2-7 for the parts outside the CDR3, the full variable domain is DVKVTQSSRYLVKRTGEKVFLECVQDMDHENMFWYRQDPGLGLRLIYFSYDVKMKEKGDIPEGYSVSREKKERFSLILESASTNQTSMYLCASSSPWFSGQGTYEQYFGPGTRLTVT.

The rearrangement links TRBV15 to TRBJ1-2; TRBD1 is a possible D gene (5 bases). V dropped 3 bases and J dropped 6 bases, with 17 bases sitting between them. CDR3 length equals 15 residues. Germline V gene sequence: CDR1 LNHNV, CDR2 YYDKDF (reference sequence). Written as DNA, the CDR3 is TGTGCCACCAGCAGTACCCACCTTGGGGGGAATGGCTACACCTTC. Amino acids: CATSSTHLGGNGYTF.

V usage is TRBV6-6 and J usage is TRBJ2-5, with 8 bases matching TRBD2. Germline values: CDR1 MNHNY, CDR2 SVGAGI (reference sequence). The CDR3 consists of 16 residues. The V segment lost 2 bases and the J segment 5 bases; nucleotides outside the gene matches: 10. The CDR3 region has the DNA TGTGCCAGCAGTTACCCTCCAGCGGGAGTTTGGGAGACCCAGTACTTC. This translates into CASSYPPAGVWETQYF.

The chain carries TRBV4-3 and TRBJ2-7; 9 bases are a match to TRBD1. The CDR3 spans 16 residues. V shed 0 bases, J shed 3 bases, and the junction held 6 bases outside the gene matches. Germline-derived CDR1 and CDR2 are LGHNA and YSLEER. CDR3 protein: CASSQDHWTGVYEQYF. In DNA form, the CDR3 reads TGCGCCAGCAGCCAAGATCACTGGACAGGGGTCTACGAGCAGTACTTC.

This clone was found once. The chain carries TRBV13 and TRBJ2-5; D is perhaps TRBD1 (5 bases). The better agreement between TRBJ2-7 and the DNA end casts doubt on the J call. CDR1 and CDR2 (germline): PRHDT, FYEKMQ (reference sequence). The CDR3 is 14 amino acids. The CDR3: CASSSGHSSYEQYF. The CDR3 DNA reads as TGTGCCAGCAGCTCCGGACATAGCTCCTACGAGCAGTACTTC.

V is TRBV9 and J is TRBJ2-1; 7 bases agree with TRBD2. The length of the CDR3 is 16 residues. V lost 2 bases, J lost 5 bases, and 10 bases stayed unmatched. The germline CDR1 and CDR2 sequences are SGDLS and YYNGEE. CDR3 residues: CASSVGGAGPNNEQFF. The CDR3 nucleotides are TGTGCCAGCAGCGTTGGCGGAGCGGGGCCCAACAATGAGCAGTTCTTC.

The chain carries TRBV7-9 and TRBJ2-2; 11 bases match TRBD2. Germline loops: CDR1 SEHNR, CDR2 FQNEAQ (reference sequence). CDR3 length equals 19 residues. Germline trimming cut 3 bases from V and 2 bases from J; bases unmatched to any gene: 11. The CDR3 here is CASSFTSGGHTNNTGELFF. The CDR3 bases are TGTGCCAGCAGCTTTACTAGCGGGGGCCATACTAATAACACCGGGGAGCTGTTTTTT.

This clone was seen only once. This chain joins TRBV4-3 and TRBJ1-6, with D maybe TRBD1 (5 bases). The CDR3 length is 13 residues. Germline CDR1 LGHNA, CDR2 YSLEER. Trimming took off 6 bases at V and 4 bases at J, with 7 bases between the two ends. The CDR3 DNA sequence: TGCGCCAGCAGTGGGGGATATAATTCACCCCTCCACTTT. Its translation: CASSGGYNSPLHF.